The 27 T cell receptor beta chains listed next were all sequenced from one sample in a study of OX40 agonist ivuxolimab in advanced cancers. The data were produced by immunoSEQ multiplex PCR, yet TCRdb's version contains in-frame clones alone and is incomplete. The sample consists of roughly 50,000 clones, 89% of them appearing once. Sequencing was performed on CD4+ or CD8+ T cells sorted from blood, taken in a trial of the OX40 agonist ivuxolimab. These receptor sequences come from an adult with an advanced solid tumor such as melanoma, head and neck, liver or kidney cancer.

This clone was found once. The chain links TRBV5-5 to TRBJ2-7; D may be TRBD1 or TRBD2 (6 bases each). The CDR3 totals 15 residues. Germline V gene data show CDR1 as SGHKS and CDR2 as YYEKEE (reference sequence). The V and J ends lost 5 bases and 5 bases respectively, with 20 bases between them. CDR3 bases: TGTGCCAGCAGAAATTTCGTGAGGGGGGTCGACGAGCAGTACTTC. Protein sequence: CASRNFVRGVDEQYF.

The chain employs TRBV7-9 and TRBJ1-1, with a weak D call TRBD1 (5 bases). The CDR3 runs to 14 residues. CDR1 is SEHNR and CDR2 is FQNEAQ in the germline V gene (reference sequence). V was cut by 4 bases and J by 5 bases, with 14 bases left in between. CDR3 protein: CASSWGTRGTEAFF. The CDR3 nucleotides are TGTGCCAGCAGCTGGGGGACCCGAGGGACTGAAGCTTTCTTT.

The V gene is TRBV29-1, the J gene TRBJ2-5; D gene ambiguous. The CDR3 loop spans 10 amino acids. V was shortened by 7 bases and J by 5 bases, with 8 bases between the two germline ends. From germline, CDR1 is SQVTM and CDR2 ANQGSEA. The CDR3 region has the DNA TGCAGCGCCCGGTCGGAGACCCAGTACTTC. This encodes CSARSETQYF. The full variable domain, rest sourced from reference TRBV29-1 and TRBJ2-5, is SAVISQKPSRDICQRGTSLTIQCQVDSQVTMMFWYRQQPGQSLTLIATANQGSEATYESGFVIDKFPISRPNLTFSTLTVSNMSPEDSSIYLCSARSETQYFGPGTRLLVL.

The rearrangement uses TRBV7-9 and TRBJ1-4, with a tentative D call TRBD1 (6 bases). The CDR3 length is 13 residues. Trimming left V 6 bases short and J 7 bases short, with 12 bases between. CDR1 is SEHNR and CDR2 is FQNEAQ in the germline V gene (reference sequence). CDR3 loop: CASSQNRVEKLFF. The CDR3 region has the DNA TGTGCCAGCAGTCAGAACAGGGTTGAAAAACTGTTTTTT.

This chain uses TRBV27 with TRBJ2-2, with D possibly being TRBD1 (5 bases). V was trimmed by 8 bases and J by 0 bases, leaving 10 bases between them. CDR1 MNHEY and CDR2 SMNVEV come from the germline V gene (reference sequence). CDR3 size: 14 residues. This chain's CDR3 is CASSQGTNTGELFF. The CDR3, as DNA: TGTGCCAGCTCGCAGGGTACGAACACCGGGGAGCTGTTTTTT.

This clone came up once. This chain joins TRBV16 and TRBJ1-1; the D gene is possibly TRBD1 (5 bases). Germline CDR1 reads KGHSY; CDR2 reads FQNENV. V gave up 3 bases and J gave up 2 bases, with 10 bases separating them. This CDR3 is built from 14 residues. Written as DNA, the CDR3 is TGTGCCAGCAGCCACACAGGACTTAACACTGAAGCTTTCTTT. It is translated as CASSHTGLNTEAFF. Full variable domain (missing parts from reference TRBV16 and TRBJ1-1): GEEVAQTPKHLVRGEGQKAKLYCAPIKGHSYVFWYQQVLKNEFKFLISFQNENVFDETGMPKERFSAKCLPNSPCSLEIQATKLEDSAVYFCASSHTGLNTEAFFGQGTRLTVV.

On this clone itself: Other DNA variants within this sample encode the same CDR3. The chain couples TRBV9 to TRBJ2-2, with D perhaps matching TRBD1 or TRBD2 (6 bases each). Germline-derived CDR1 and CDR2 are SGDLS and YYNGEE. The ends were cut back, 2 bases at V and 4 bases at J, with 9 bases in the middle. The CDR3 runs 14 residues. This CDR3 is CASSVGGGTGELFF. The CDR3, as DNA: TGTGCCAGCAGCGTCGGAGGGGGCACCGGGGAGCTGTTTTTT.

V gene TRBV2 combines with J gene TRBJ2-5; the match to TRBD2 covers 8 bases. The CDR3 contains 16 residues. Germline CDR1 reads SNHLY; CDR2 reads FYNNEI. With V trimmed by 8 bases and J by 1 base, 12 bases remained unmatched. In DNA, the CDR3 is TGTGCCAGCTCTATCTGGAGTAGCGGGGTCCAAGAGACCCAGTACTTC. Amino acid sequence: CASSIWSSGVQETQYF.

This clone was picked up one time. The chain carries TRBV19 and TRBJ2-7; D is undetermined. CDR3 length: 15 residues. Trimming took off 3 bases at V and 0 bases at J, with 12 bases between the two ends. The germline gives CDR1 LNHDA, CDR2 SQIVND (reference sequence). The CDR3 DNA sequence: TGTGCCAGTAGTATCTCATCTATTTTCTCCTACGAGCAGTACTTC. It translates to CASSISSIFSYEQYF.

V gene TRBV7-9 combines with J gene TRBJ1-4, with D possibly TRBD1 on 5 matching bases. Germline V gene sequence: CDR1 SEHNR, CDR2 FQNEAQ (reference sequence). The germline V and J ends were trimmed by 2 bases and 12 bases, with 10 bases remaining between them. There are 12 residues in the CDR3. CDR3 sequence reads: CASSLTGEELFF. The CDR3 nucleotides are TGTGCCAGCAGCTTAACGGGGGAGGAACTGTTTTTT. The variable domain in full, with the rest retrieved from reference TRBV7-9 and TRBJ1-4, is DTGVSQNPRHKITKRGQNVTFRCDPISEHNRLYWYRQTLGQGPEFLTYFQNEAQLEKSRLLSDRFSAERPKGSFSTLEIQRTEQGDSAMYLCASSLTGEELFFGSGTQLSVL.

This chain uses TRBV6-5 with TRBJ1-5, with 7 positions matching TRBD1. This CDR3 has 14 amino acids. Germline loops: CDR1 MNHEY, CDR2 SVGAGI. The junction had 8 bases not matched to a gene; V was cut back by 8 bases and J by 4 bases. Here the CDR3 DNA reads TGTGCCAGCCGTAACCGGGACAGTAATCAGCCCCAGCATTTT. Translating gives CASRNRDSNQPQHF.

The J gene is TRBJ1-1, the V gene TRBV19; TRBD1 is a possible D gene (6 bases). Germline CDR1 reads LNHDA; CDR2 reads SQIVND (reference sequence). Deletions cut 9 bases from V and 1 base from J, with 15 bases between. The CDR3 has 14 amino acids. CDR3 bases: TGTGCCAGCGATATACAGGGCGAGAACACTGAAGCTTTCTTT. Translation gives CASDIQGENTEAFF.

This rearrangement joins TRBV19 to TRBJ2-7, with D perhaps TRBD1 or TRBD2 (5 bases each). Germline loops: CDR1 LNHDA, CDR2 SQIVND (reference sequence). The CDR3 has 13 amino acids. V lost 6 bases, J lost 3 bases, and 12 bases lay in between. For the CDR3, the DNA is TGTGCCAGTAGCATGGCAGGGAGCTACGAGCAGTACTTC. It codes for CASSMAGSYEQYF.

The chain links TRBV10-3 to TRBJ1-2; a weak D match, TRBD1 (6 bases). The CDR3 totals 15 residues. The germline CDR1 and CDR2 sequences are ENHRY and SYGVKD. V lost 3 bases to trimming and J lost 0 bases, with 11 bases between them. CDR3 in DNA: TGTGCCATCAGTGATTGGGACACGGCTAACTATGGCTACACCTTC. Its protein product is CAISDWDTANYGYTF.

The V call is TRBV19, the J call TRBJ2-3; D not certain. The CDR3 is made up of 14 amino acids. CDR1 and CDR2 from the germline V gene are LNHDA and SQIVND (reference sequence). Deletions cut 3 bases from V and 5 bases from J, with 12 bases between. The CDR3 nucleotides read TGTGCCAGTAGTATTGAGGCCCTTGGAGATACGCAGTATTTT. This codes for CASSIEALGDTQYF.

V gene TRBV30 combines with J gene TRBJ2-1; maybe TRBD2 (6 bases). Germline CDR1 and CDR2: GTSNPN and SVGIG (reference sequence). Between the trimmed V and J ends, which lost 5 bases and 10 bases, there was a span of 15 bases. The CDR3 consists of 12 residues. The CDR3 reads CAWGAGTSEQFF. The CDR3 region has the DNA TGTGCCTGGGGCGCGGGGACGTCGGAGCAGTTCTTC.

V is TRBV28 and J is TRBJ1-3; maybe TRBD1 (6 bases). Germline values: CDR1 MDHEN, CDR2 SYDVKM. The CDR3 extends over 15 amino acids. V was cut by 5 bases and J by 1 base, with 12 bases left in between. CDR3 residues: CASSAPDRSGNTIYF. DNA of the CDR3: TGTGCCAGCAGTGCCCCGGACAGATCTGGAAACACCATATATTTT.

The rearrangement links TRBV29-1 to TRBJ2-3; D is perhaps TRBD1 (5 bases). The length of the CDR3 is 12 residues. V shed 7 bases and J shed 2 bases, with 10 bases lying between them. The germline V gene encodes CDR1 SQVTM and CDR2 ANQGSEA. The CDR3 is CSAWTTTDTQYF. DNA for the CDR3: TGCAGCGCTTGGACAACCACAGATACGCAGTATTTT.

The CDR3 region is CSVHDTEAFF. In DNA form, the CDR3 reads TGCAGCGTTCACGACACTGAAGCTTTCTTT. The chain links TRBV29-1 to TRBJ1-1, with no clear D. The CDR3 contains 10 residues. Trimming removed 5 bases from V and 3 bases from J, with 4 bases in between. The V gene's germline CDR1 is SQVTM and CDR2 ANQGSEA.

This clone came up a few times. The chain uses TRBV28 and TRBJ1-5; a weak D match, TRBD1 (5 bases). This CDR3 contains 13 residues. V was clipped by 2 bases and J by 11 bases, with 13 bases between them. CDR1 and CDR2 from the germline V gene are MDHEN and SYDVKM. CDR3 residues: CASSLGDGGAQHF. The CDR3 nucleotides read TGTGCCAGCAGTTTAGGGGACGGTGGGGCCCAGCATTTT.

The chain has TRBV29-1 and TRBJ2-7, with unresolved D. Germline V gene sequence: CDR1 SQVTM, CDR2 ANQGSEA. This CDR3 has 14 residues. V lost 4 bases, J lost 2 bases, and 15 bases lay in between. This CDR3 reads CSVAVRTPAYEQYF. The DNA for the CDR3 is TGCAGCGTTGCAGTTCGGACCCCGGCCTACGAGCAGTACTTC.

In its sample, this clone was seen once. V is TRBV10-3 and J is TRBJ1-1; D is ambiguous. CDR1 and CDR2 from the germline V gene are ENHRY and SYGVKD. V was cut by 4 bases and J by 2 bases, with 8 bases left in between. The CDR3 spans 13 residues. Here the CDR3 DNA reads TGTGCCATCAGTGCTCCAGATAACACTGAAGCTTTCTTT. Translation gives CAISAPDNTEAFF.

This clone appeared once. J is TRBJ1-4 and V is TRBV2; 7 bases agree with TRBD1. CDR3 length equals 16 residues. Per the germline V gene, CDR1 is SNHLY and CDR2 is FYNNEI. J was trimmed by 4 bases and V by 2 bases; bases with no gene match: 7. The CDR3 spells CASSEIRGTVNEKLFF. CDR3 DNA sequence: TGTGCCAGCAGTGAAATTAGGGGGACAGTTAATGAAAAACTGTTTTTT.

The CDR3 protein is CASDGTGENEKLFF. CDR3 DNA: TGTGCCAGCGACGGGACGGGTGAGAATGAAAAACTGTTTTTT. The V gene is TRBV2, the J gene TRBJ1-4; a weak D match, TRBD1 (5 bases). Trimming removed 8 bases from V and 5 bases from J, with 15 bases in between. The V gene's germline CDR1 is SNHLY and CDR2 FYNNEI. This CDR3 is 14 amino acids long.

This chain joins TRBV5-1 and TRBJ1-1, with TRBD1 as a possible D gene (5 bases). This CDR3 contains 15 residues. The germline V gene has CDR1 SGHRS and CDR2 YFSETQ. V lost 4 bases to trimming and J lost 3 bases, with 16 bases between them. Here the CDR3 reads CASSPTRQPDTEAFF. In DNA form, the CDR3 reads TGCGCCAGCAGCCCCACTCGACAGCCGGACACTGAAGCTTTCTTT.

The chain joins TRBV5-8 to TRBJ2-2; possible D gene TRBD1, 5 bases. Germline values: CDR1 SGHTS, CDR2 YDEGEE. V dropped 3 bases and J dropped 3 bases, with 6 bases sitting between them. CDR3 size: 13 residues. The CDR3 spells CASSYRYTGELFF. In DNA form, the CDR3 reads TGTGCCAGCAGCTACAGGTACACCGGGGAGCTGTTTTTT.

This chain connects TRBV4-1 to TRBJ2-5, with 15 bases lining up with TRBD2. CDR1 and CDR2 (germline): MGHRA, YSYEKL. CDR3 length: 16 residues. The V gene end was trimmed by 4 bases and the J gene end by 2 bases; junction bases not matched to a gene: 2. The CDR3 loop reads CASSLGLAGGQETQYF. As DNA, the CDR3 is TGCGCCAGCAGCCTCGGACTAGCGGGAGGGCAAGAGACCCAGTACTTC.